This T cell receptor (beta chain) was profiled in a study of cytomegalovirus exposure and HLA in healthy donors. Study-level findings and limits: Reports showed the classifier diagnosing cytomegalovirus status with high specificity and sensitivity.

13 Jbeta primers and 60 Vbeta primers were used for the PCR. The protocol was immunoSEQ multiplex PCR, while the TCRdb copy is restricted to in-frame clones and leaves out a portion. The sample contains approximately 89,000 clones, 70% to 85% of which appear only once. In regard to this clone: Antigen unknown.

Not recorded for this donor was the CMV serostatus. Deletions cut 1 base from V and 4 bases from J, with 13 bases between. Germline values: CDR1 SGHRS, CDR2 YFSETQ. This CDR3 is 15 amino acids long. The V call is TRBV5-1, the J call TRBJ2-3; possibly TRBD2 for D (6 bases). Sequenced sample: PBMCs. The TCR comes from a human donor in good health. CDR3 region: CASSLFPGAADTQYF. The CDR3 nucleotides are TGCGCCAGCAGCTTGTTTCCGGGAGCTGCAGATACGCAGTATTTT.